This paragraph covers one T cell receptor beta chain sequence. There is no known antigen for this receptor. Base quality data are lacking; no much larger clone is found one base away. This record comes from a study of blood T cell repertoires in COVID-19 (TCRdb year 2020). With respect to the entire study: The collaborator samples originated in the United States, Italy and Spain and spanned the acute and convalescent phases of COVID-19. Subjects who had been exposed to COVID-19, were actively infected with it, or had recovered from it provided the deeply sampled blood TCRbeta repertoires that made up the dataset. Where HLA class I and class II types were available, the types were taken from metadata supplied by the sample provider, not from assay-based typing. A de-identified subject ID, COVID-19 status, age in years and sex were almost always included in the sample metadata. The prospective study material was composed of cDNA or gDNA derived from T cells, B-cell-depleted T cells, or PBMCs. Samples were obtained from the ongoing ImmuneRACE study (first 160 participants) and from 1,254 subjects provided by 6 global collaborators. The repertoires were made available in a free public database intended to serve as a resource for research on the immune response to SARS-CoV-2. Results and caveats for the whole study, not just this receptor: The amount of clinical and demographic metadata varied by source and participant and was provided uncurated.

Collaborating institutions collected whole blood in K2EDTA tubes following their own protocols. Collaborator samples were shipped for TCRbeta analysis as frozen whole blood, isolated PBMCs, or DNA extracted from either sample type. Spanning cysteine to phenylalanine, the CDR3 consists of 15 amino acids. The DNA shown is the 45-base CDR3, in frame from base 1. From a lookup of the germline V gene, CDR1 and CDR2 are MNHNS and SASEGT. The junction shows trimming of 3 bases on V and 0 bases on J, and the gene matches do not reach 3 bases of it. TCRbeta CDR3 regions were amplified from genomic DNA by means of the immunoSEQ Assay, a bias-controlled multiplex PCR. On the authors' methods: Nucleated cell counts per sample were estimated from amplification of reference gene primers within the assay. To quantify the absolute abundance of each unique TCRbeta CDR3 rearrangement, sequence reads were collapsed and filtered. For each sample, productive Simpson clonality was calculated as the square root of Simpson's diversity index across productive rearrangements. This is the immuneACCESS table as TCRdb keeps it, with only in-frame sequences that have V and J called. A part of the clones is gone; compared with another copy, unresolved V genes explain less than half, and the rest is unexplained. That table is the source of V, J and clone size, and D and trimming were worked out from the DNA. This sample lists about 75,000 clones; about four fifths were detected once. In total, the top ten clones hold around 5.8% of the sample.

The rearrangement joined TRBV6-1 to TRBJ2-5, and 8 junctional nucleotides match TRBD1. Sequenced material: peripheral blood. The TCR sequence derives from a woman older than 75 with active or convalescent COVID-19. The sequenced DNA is TGTGCCAGCAGTGAGGGACAGGACTACCAAGAGACCCAGTACTTC. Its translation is CASSEGQDYQETQYF.